The rows below give T cell receptor beta chains drawn from one sample of a study of control samples from healthy donors and cancer patients. TCRdb's copy holds only in-frame clones and misses some; the assay was immunoSEQ multiplex PCR. This sample has approximately 150,000 clones, with 75% to 90% found just once. The sample was blood. These receptors all come from a man aged 25 to 40 in good health. The CDR3 runs from the conserved cysteine through the conserved F or W. The D gene is left open where the match is weak. Some rows have no size entry. The others give once, few or many, or a class for an expanded clone.

CDR3 protein: CASSSDDSGANVLTF
CDR3 DNA: TGCGCCAGCTCCTCTGACGACTCTGGGGCCAACGTCCTGACTTTC
clone size: .
J gene: TRBJ2-6
V gene: TRBV5-1
D gene: .

CDR3 protein: CATSDPTTGMVAGDTQYF
CDR3 DNA: TGTGCCACCAGTGACCCGACGACAGGGATGGTCGCAGGAGATACGCAGTATTTT
clone size: .
J gene: TRBJ2-3
V gene: TRBV24-1
D gene: TRBD1

CDR3 protein: CASSVVGAPFYGYTF
CDR3 DNA: TGTGCCAGCAGCGTAGTAGGGGCCCCCTTCTATGGCTACACCTTC
clone size: .
J gene: TRBJ1-2
V gene: TRBV9
D gene: .

CDR3 protein: CASSLAGVGLAGKSSYEQYF
CDR3 DNA: TGTGCCAGCAGCTTAGCGGGGGTGGGACTAGCGGGCAAGAGCTCCTACGAGCAGTACTTC
clone size: .
J gene: TRBJ2-7
V gene: TRBV7-2
D gene: TRBD2

CDR3 protein: CASTHPADYYEQYF
CDR3 DNA: TGTGCCAGCACCCACCCTGCGGATTACTACGAGCAGTACTTC
clone size: .
J gene: TRBJ2-7
V gene: TRBV6-5
D gene: .

CDR3 protein: CASSYGTSGREGSGELFF
CDR3 DNA: TGTGCCAGCAGTTACGGGACTAGCGGGAGAGAGGGGAGCGGGGAGCTGTTTTTT
clone size: many
J gene: TRBJ2-2
V gene: TRBV6-2/TRBV6-3
D gene: TRBD2

CDR3 protein: CASSPDRGGYTF
CDR3 DNA: TGTGCCAGCAGTCCAGACAGGGGCGGCTACACCTTC
clone size: .
J gene: TRBJ1-2
V gene: TRBV12-3/TRBV12-4
D gene: TRBD1

CDR3 protein: CATSDFETGRRGETQYF
CDR3 DNA: TGTGCCACCAGTGATTTCGAGACAGGGAGGAGGGGGGAGACCCAGTACTTC
clone size: .
J gene: TRBJ2-5
V gene: TRBV24-1
D gene: .

CDR3 protein: CASSLVSGTAGELFF
CDR3 DNA: TGTGCCAGCAGCTTAGTTAGCGGGACTGCCGGGGAGCTGTTTTTT
clone size: .
J gene: TRBJ2-2
V gene: TRBV11-1
D gene: TRBD2

CDR3 protein: CASSQLTAGTDTQYF
CDR3 DNA: TGCGCCAGCAGCCAACTAACTGCGGGCACAGATACGCAGTATTTT
clone size: .
J gene: TRBJ2-3
V gene: TRBV4-3
D gene: .

CDR3 protein: CASSPPARGLSSTDTQYF
CDR3 DNA: TGTGCCAGCAGCCCTCCGGCCCGGGGGCTAAGTAGCACAGATACGCAGTATTTT
clone size: .
J gene: TRBJ2-3
V gene: TRBV4-2
D gene: .

CDR3 protein: CASSYETASYEQYF
CDR3 DNA: TGTGCCAGCAGTTACGAGACAGCCTCCTACGAGCAGTACTTC
clone size: .
J gene: TRBJ2-7
V gene: TRBV6-2/TRBV6-3
D gene: .

CDR3 protein: CASTMTSGSLEQYF
CDR3 DNA: TGTGCCAGCACCATGACTAGCGGGAGTCTCGAGCAGTACTTC
clone size: .
J gene: TRBJ2-7
V gene: TRBV6-5
D gene: TRBD2